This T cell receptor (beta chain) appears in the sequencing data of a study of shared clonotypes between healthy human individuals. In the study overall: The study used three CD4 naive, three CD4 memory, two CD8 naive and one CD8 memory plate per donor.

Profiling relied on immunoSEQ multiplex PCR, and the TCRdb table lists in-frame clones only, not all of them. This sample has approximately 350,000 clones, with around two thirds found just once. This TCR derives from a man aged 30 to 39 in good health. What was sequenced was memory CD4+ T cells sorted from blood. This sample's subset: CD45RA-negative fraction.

As DNA, the CDR3 is TGTGCCAGTAGTCCCGGAGGACATTTCTACAATGAGCAGTTCTTC. Its protein is CASSPGGHFYNEQFF. The chain links TRBV19 to TRBJ2-1; D is perhaps TRBD1 or TRBD2 (5 bases each). This CDR3 is built from 15 residues. With 5 bases removed from V and 3 bases from J, the gap between germline ends came to 14 bases. Germline V CDR1 and CDR2: LNHDA, SQIVND (reference sequence).